This T cell receptor beta chain emerged from a study of T-cell reconstitution after alpha-beta-depleted transplantation in children. This clonotype was found a few times. This CDR3 is 15 amino acids long. The germline V and J ends were trimmed by 3 bases and 5 bases, with 13 bases remaining between them. The germline V gene has CDR1 LNHDA and CDR2 SQIVND (reference sequence). Unique molecular identifiers featured in how the TCRbeta library was prepared. One entry per CDR3 protein results from TCRdb running MiXCR on the PCR reads. The sample holds a few hundred thousand distinct CDR3 sequences, 13% seen once.

V is TRBV19 and J is TRBJ1-4; D is uncertain. This clonotype was sampled from a human donor who donated a stem cell graft to a child with Fanconi anemia. Sequencing used PBMCs, obtained from the stem cell graft. The CDR3 DNA reads TGTGCCAGTAGTATCGGAGGCCGCCAGAATGAAAAACTGTTTTTT. Amino acids: CASSIGGRQNEKLFF.